These 5 T cell receptor beta chains originate from one sample sequenced in a study of T cell clones after liver transplantation (dated by TCRdb to about 2019). Libraries were constructed by the immunoSEQ multiplex PCR assay. This is the immuneACCESS table as TCRdb keeps it, with only in-frame sequences that have V and J called. A part of the clones is gone; compared with another copy, unresolved V genes explain less than half, and the rest is unexplained. For this sample the table gives roughly 60,000 clones, of which 70% were detected only once. 2.8% of the sample is in the top ten clones. This material consisted of CD4+ T cells from blood, taken at the approximately 16-month timepoint. These TCRs come from a human patient who received a liver transplant. After a transplant, the donor of the graft may account for some T cells.

The chain joins TRBV30 to TRBJ2-7; 8 bases fit TRBD1. Per the germline V gene, CDR1 is GTSNPN and CDR2 is SVGIG (reference sequence). With V trimmed by 2 bases and J by 3 bases, 9 bases remained unmatched. The CDR3 contains 15 residues. CDR3 DNA: TGTGCCTGGAGTCACAGACAGGGGAGGAACTACGAGCAGTACTTC. It specifies CAWSHRQGRNYEQYF.

This clone appeared a few times. This chain joins TRBV29-1 and TRBJ2-4; D tentatively reads TRBD1 or TRBD2 (5 bases each). The V gene's germline CDR1 is SQVTM and CDR2 ANQGSEA. This CDR3 is built from 13 residues. The V gene lost 3 bases and the J gene lost 0 bases, with 6 bases spanning the gap. The CDR3 loop is CSVEGEAKNIQYF. The CDR3 DNA follows: TGCAGCGTTGAGGGGGAAGCCAAAAACATTCAGTACTTC.

The sample holds one count of this clone. V and J are TRBV6-6 and TRBJ2-7; 9 bases map to TRBD1. Germline V gene sequence: CDR1 MNHNY, CDR2 SVGAGI (reference sequence). V shed 6 bases, J shed 4 bases, and the junction held 10 bases outside the gene matches. The CDR3 loop spans 15 amino acids. The CDR3 loop reads CASSLAAGQGYEQYV. In DNA, the CDR3 is TGTGCCAGCAGCTTAGCCGCGGGACAGGGATACGAGCAGTACGTC.

This clone was counted only a few times. V and J are TRBV28 and TRBJ2-2; D is undetermined. Germline lookup yields CDR1 MDHEN and CDR2 SYDVKM. This CDR3 is built from 15 residues. Trimming stripped 7 bases from V and 7 bases from J, with 19 bases between. The CDR3 reads CASTTLKRFGGELFF. Written as DNA, the CDR3 is TGTGCCAGCACCACTTTGAAGAGGTTCGGCGGGGAGCTGTTTTTT. Supplemented by reference TRBV28 and TRBJ2-2, the full variable domain reads DVKVTQSSRYLVKRTGEKVFLECVQDMDHENMFWYRQDPGLGLRLIYFSYDVKMKEKGDIPEGYSVSREKKERFSLILESASTNQTSMYLCASTTLKRFGGELFFGEGSRLTVL.

The chain has TRBV7-2 and TRBJ2-3; 9 bases agree with TRBD1. In germline, CDR1 is SGHTA, CDR2 FQGNSA. V lost 7 bases, J lost 5 bases, and 13 bases stayed unmatched. CDR3 length equals 16 residues. The CDR3 sequence is CASNFKTGGSGDTQYF. In nucleotides, the CDR3 is TGTGCCAGCAACTTCAAGACAGGGGGGAGTGGAGATACGCAGTATTTT.